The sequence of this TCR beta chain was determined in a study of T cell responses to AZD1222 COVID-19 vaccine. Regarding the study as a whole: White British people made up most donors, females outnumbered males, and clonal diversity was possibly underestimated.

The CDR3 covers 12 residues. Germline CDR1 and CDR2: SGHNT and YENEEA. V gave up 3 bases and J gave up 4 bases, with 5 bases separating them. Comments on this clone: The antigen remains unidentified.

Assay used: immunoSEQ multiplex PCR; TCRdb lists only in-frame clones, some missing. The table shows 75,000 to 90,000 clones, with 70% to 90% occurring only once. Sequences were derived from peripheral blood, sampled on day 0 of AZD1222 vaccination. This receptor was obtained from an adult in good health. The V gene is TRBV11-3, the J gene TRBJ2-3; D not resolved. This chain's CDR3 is CASSLSSDTQYF. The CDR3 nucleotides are TGTGCCAGCAGCTTGTCCTCAGATACGCAGTATTTT.